One sample yielded the 18 T cell receptor beta chains listed below, sequenced in a study of blood T cells in healthy people across ages. Alongside a J-beta primer mix, a sample-barcoded 5' primer served in a second PCR lasting roughly 6 to 11 cycles. TCRdb re-derived calls from the 5' RACE reads in MiXCR, one entry per CDR3 protein. The table shows hundreds of thousands of distinct CDR3 sequences, with 44% occurring only once. The sample consisted of blood. Source of these receptors: a man aged 55 to 69 in good health.

The V gene is TRBV7-9, the J gene TRBJ1-1, with D possibly matching TRBD1 (5 bases). V gave up 1 base and J gave up 1 base, with 16 bases separating them. From germline, CDR1 is SEHNR and CDR2 FQNEAQ (reference sequence). CDR3 length: 17 amino acids. The CDR3, as DNA: TGTGCCAGCAGCTTAGGGGGCGACATTGTCACGAACACTGAAGCTTTCTTT. As protein: CASSLGGDIVTNTEAFF.

This sequence joins TRBV20-1 and TRBJ1-1, with 9 nucleotides matching TRBD1. Germline values: CDR1 DFQATT, CDR2 SNEGSKA (reference sequence). The CDR3 contains 15 residues. Losses at the gene ends were 3 bases for V and 3 bases for J; bases not matched to a gene: 8. DNA of the CDR3: TGCAGTGCTAGGGATGGACAGGGGAAACACACTGAAGCTTTCTTT. It yields the protein CSARDGQGKHTEAFF.

V is TRBV15 and J is TRBJ1-2; 12 bases align to TRBD1. The ends lost 3 bases at V and 2 bases at J; junction bases unmatched: 4. This CDR3 spans 16 amino acids. Germline V gene sequence: CDR1 LNHNV, CDR2 YYDKDF (reference sequence). CDR3 nucleotide sequence: TGTGCCACCAGCAGCGGGACAGGGGGCTGGAACTATGGCTACACCTTC. Translated: CATSSGTGGWNYGYTF. Filled out from reference TRBV15 and TRBJ1-2, the complete variable domain reads DAMVIQNPRYQVTQFGKPVTLSCSQTLNHNVMYWYQQKSSQAPKLLFHYYDKDFNNEADTPDNFQSRRPNTSFCFLDIRSPGLGDTAMYLCATSSGTGGWNYGYTFGSGTRLTVV.

This clonotype was seen only a few times. This chain connects TRBV4-3 to TRBJ1-1, with D unclear. The V gene lost 0 bases and the J gene lost 1 base, with 9 bases spanning the gap. Germline V CDR1 and CDR2: LGHNA, YSLEER. CDR3 length: 15 residues. The CDR3 DNA is TGCGCCAGCAGCCAAGATGGCCACACGAACACTGAAGCTTTCTTT. This gives the protein CASSQDGHTNTEAFF.

The gene calls are TRBV3-1 and TRBJ2-7; the D gene is possibly TRBD2 (7 bases). The CDR3 sequence is 14 residues long. CDR1 and CDR2 (germline): LGHDT, YNNKEL (reference sequence). Trimming pared 8 bases from V and 5 bases from J, leaving 19 bases between. CDR3 DNA: TGTGCCAGCGGCCGCCGGGGGGCGGGAAACGAGCAGTACTTC. Its protein is CASGRRGAGNEQYF.

This clonotype came up once. The chain has TRBV11-2 and TRBJ2-1; 7 bases match TRBD1. Germline trimming cut 11 bases from V and 6 bases from J; bases unmatched to any gene: 10. The CDR3 is 13 amino acids. The germline gives CDR1 SGHAT, CDR2 FQNNGV. The DNA for the CDR3 is TGTGCCTGCACGGAACAGGGGATCAATGAGCAGTTCTTC. Its protein product is CACTEQGINEQFF.

This chain links TRBV14 with TRBJ2-1; the D gene is possibly TRBD2 (7 bases). The V end was cut by 4 bases, the J end by 6 bases, with 10 bases between. The CDR3 sequence is 13 residues long. Germline V gene lookup returns CDR1 SGHDN and CDR2 FVKESK. Here the CDR3 reads CASSPRGGNEQFF. The CDR3 region has the DNA TGTGCCAGCAGCCCGAGGGGGGGCAATGAGCAGTTCTTC.

Many counts were recorded for this clonotype. This chain uses TRBV29-1 with TRBJ2-7; D is unclear. Germline lookup yields CDR1 SQVTM and CDR2 ANQGSEA. V was trimmed by 4 bases and J by 3 bases, leaving 7 bases between them. The CDR3 runs to 11 residues. CDR3 residues: CSVVDYYEQYF. The CDR3 nucleotides are TGCAGCGTTGTGGATTACTACGAGCAGTACTTC.

The rearrangement joins TRBV6-2 or TRBV6-3 to TRBJ2-7, with 7 nucleotides matching TRBD1. The germline CDR1 and CDR2 sequences are MNHEY and SVGEGT. The CDR3 consists of 17 residues. V trimming: 2 bases; J trimming: 7 bases; junction bases outside the gene matches: 17. CDR3 DNA: TGTGCCAGCAGTTACGACCGAAGACAGGGCTGGTACAATGAGCAGTACTTC. Translation gives CASSYDRRQGWYNEQYF.

The sample holds a few counts of this clonotype. The V gene is TRBV29-1, the J gene TRBJ2-3, with 7 nucleotides matching TRBD2. Germline V gene lookup returns CDR1 SQVTM and CDR2 ANQGSEA. This CDR3 contains 16 residues. V trimming: 6 bases; J trimming: 2 bases; junction bases outside the gene matches: 14. This CDR3 is CSVPRGGGLSTDTQYF. The DNA of the CDR3 is TGCAGCGTGCCCCGTGGGGGAGGGTTATCCACAGATACGCAGTATTTT.

This chain connects TRBV7-2 to TRBJ2-3; D possibly corresponds to TRBD2 (5 bases). Between the trimmed V and J ends, which lost 1 base and 0 bases, there was a span of 11 bases. Germline V CDR1 and CDR2: SGHTA, FQGNSA. CDR3 length: 16 amino acids. For the CDR3, the DNA is TGTGCCAGCAGCTTAGTGGACTCCCCTAGCACAGATACGCAGTATTTT. This encodes CASSLVDSPSTDTQYF.

This clonotype showed up just a few times. The chain is built from TRBV20-1 and TRBJ1-5, with 8 bases matching TRBD1. V shed 5 bases, J shed 0 bases, and the junction held 3 bases outside the gene matches. Germline assignment: CDR1 DFQATT and CDR2 SNEGSKA (reference sequence). The CDR3 spans 14 residues. CDR3 coding DNA: TGCAGTGCTCGGACAGGGATTAGCAATCAGCCCCAGCATTTT. It is translated as CSARTGISNQPQHF.

This clonotype appeared a few times. This chain uses TRBV29-1 with TRBJ1-2, with D hard to call. This CDR3 spans 12 amino acids. CDR1 SQVTM and CDR2 ANQGSEA come from the germline V gene. Trimming shortened V by 1 base and J by 2 bases, and 5 bases separated the two germline ends. The CDR3 reads CSVEGPNYGYTF. The CDR3 nucleotides read TGCAGCGTTGAAGGGCCGAACTATGGCTACACCTTC.

This chain connects TRBV18 to TRBJ1-2; 7 bases line up with TRBD1. Germline trimming cut 2 bases from V and 8 bases from J; bases unmatched to any gene: 5. Germline-derived CDR1 and CDR2 are KGHSH and LQKENI. The CDR3 length is 13 residues. The CDR3 region has the DNA TGTGCCAGCTCACCAGGGACAGCGCTCGGCTACACCTTC. Protein: CASSPGTALGYTF.

This clonotype was detected only a few times. This chain joins TRBV20-1 and TRBJ2-7; D is perhaps TRBD2 (5 bases). The DNA matches TRBJ2-5 better at its end, which makes the J call doubtful. The CDR3 extends over 14 amino acids. Germline-derived CDR1 and CDR2 are DFQATT and SNEGSKA (reference sequence). CDR3 DNA: TGCAGTGCCCTCCCGAGGAGGTTGTGGGAGACCCAGTACTTC. As protein: CSALPRRLWETQYF.

The chain has TRBV3-1 and TRBJ1-1, with TRBD1 matching over 11 bases. The CDR3 has 16 residues. Per germline, CDR1 LGHDT and CDR2 YNNKEL (reference sequence). The ends lost 0 bases at V and 5 bases at J; junction bases unmatched: 5. The CDR3 nucleotides read TGTGCCAGCAGCCAAGATCCGGGACAGGGGGGAACTGAAGCTTTCTTT. Translated, it gives CASSQDPGQGGTEAFF.

As regards this clonotype: This could be a read error, since a much larger clone is one nucleotide away. The rearrangement links TRBV5-1 to TRBJ2-1; D is perhaps TRBD2 (6 bases). The germline gives CDR1 SGHRS, CDR2 YFSETQ. The CDR3 runs 16 residues. In DNA form, the CDR3 reads TGCGCCCGCAGCTTGGCCGGAGGGACGGCCTACAATGAGCAGTTCTTC. As protein: CARSLAGGTAYNEQFF.

This clonotype was counted a few times. This rearrangement joins TRBV7-2 to TRBJ2-5, with a possible D match to TRBD2 (6 bases). The CDR3 is 16 amino acids. Trimming took 5 bases from V and 4 from J, leaving 20 bases between them. Germline V gives CDR1 SGHTA, CDR2 FQGNSA. The CDR3 region is CASSPLWASAGETQYF. DNA of the CDR3: TGTGCCAGCAGCCCTCTTTGGGCTAGCGCTGGAGAGACCCAGTACTTC.